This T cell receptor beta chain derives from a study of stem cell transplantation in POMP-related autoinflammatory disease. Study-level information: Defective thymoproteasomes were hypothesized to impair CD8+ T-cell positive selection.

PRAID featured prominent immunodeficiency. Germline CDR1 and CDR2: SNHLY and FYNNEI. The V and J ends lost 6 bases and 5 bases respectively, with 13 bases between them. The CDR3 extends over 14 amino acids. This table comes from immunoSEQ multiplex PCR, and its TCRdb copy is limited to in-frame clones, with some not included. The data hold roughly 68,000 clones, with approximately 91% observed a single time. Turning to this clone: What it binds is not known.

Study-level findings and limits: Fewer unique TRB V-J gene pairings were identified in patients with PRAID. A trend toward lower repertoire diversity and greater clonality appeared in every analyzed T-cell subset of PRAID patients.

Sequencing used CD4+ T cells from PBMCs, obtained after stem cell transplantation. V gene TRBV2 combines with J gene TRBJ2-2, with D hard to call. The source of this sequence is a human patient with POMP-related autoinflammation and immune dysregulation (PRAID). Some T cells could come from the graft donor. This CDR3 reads CASRISRTTGELFF. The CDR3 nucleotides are TGTGCCAGCAGGATTAGTCGTACGACCGGGGAGCTGTTTTTT.